This T cell receptor beta chain was captured in a study of T cells in Graves' hyperthyroidism and ophthalmopathy. The study, taken as a whole, reports: A model of 13 V-J pairs discriminated ophthalmopathy from stable hyperthyroidism.

Amplified TCR beta CDR3 regions derived from RNA transcripts. HTBI primers were the set used in a first-round RT-PCR of the TCR CDR3. MiXCR, applied by TCRdb to the multiplex PCR reads, yields one record per CDR3 protein. In the table there are 500,000 to 600,000 distinct CDR3 sequences, around 50% of which are singletons. The germline V gene encodes CDR1 MDHEN and CDR2 SYDVKM. Trimming took 10 bases from V and 7 from J, leaving 10 bases between them. CDR3 size: 11 residues. Worth noting for this clonotype: Its antigen is unidentified.

V gene TRBV28 combines with J gene TRBJ1-4; D gene ambiguous. Source material: peripheral blood or thyroid tissue (not recorded which). This sequence was found in an adult woman with Graves' disease, either hyperthyroidism or ophthalmopathy (not recorded which). Here the CDR3 reads CATNLSEKLFF. The CDR3 coding sequence is TGTGCCACCAATTTAAGTGAAAAACTGTTTTTT.